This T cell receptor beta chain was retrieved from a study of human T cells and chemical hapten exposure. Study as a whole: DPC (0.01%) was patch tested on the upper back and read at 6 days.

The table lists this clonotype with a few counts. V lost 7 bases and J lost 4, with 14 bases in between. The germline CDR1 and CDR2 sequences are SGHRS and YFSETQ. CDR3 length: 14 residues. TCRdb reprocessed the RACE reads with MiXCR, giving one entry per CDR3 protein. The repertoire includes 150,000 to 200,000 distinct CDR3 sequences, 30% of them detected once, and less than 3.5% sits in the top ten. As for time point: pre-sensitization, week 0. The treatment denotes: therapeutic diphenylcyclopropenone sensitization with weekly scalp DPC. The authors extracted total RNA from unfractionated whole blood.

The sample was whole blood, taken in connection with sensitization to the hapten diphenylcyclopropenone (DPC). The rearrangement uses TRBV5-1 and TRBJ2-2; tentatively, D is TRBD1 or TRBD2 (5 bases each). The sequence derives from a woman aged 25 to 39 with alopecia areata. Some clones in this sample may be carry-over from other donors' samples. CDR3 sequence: CASRWDAGTGELFF. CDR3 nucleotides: TGCGCCAGCCGATGGGACGCGGGCACCGGGGAGCTGTTTTTT.